This T cell receptor (beta chain) was profiled in a study of blood T cell repertoires in COVID-19. Study-wide context: Material from acute and convalescent COVID-19 was sourced from the United States, Italy and Spain. Sources were T cells, B-cell-depleted T cells, or PBMCs; the material itself was cDNA or gDNA.

Study processing details: Counts of nucleated cells, estimated from reference gene primer amplification, were obtained. Repertoires were generated with immunoSEQ multiplex PCR, while TCRdb's copy carries only in-frame clones and drops some. For V, J and clone size, that table is used; D and trimming come from the DNA. The table shows 55,000 to 65,000 clones, with 75% to 85% occurring only once. Seattle participants joined during active infection and were tracked over time. The V gene's germline CDR1 is SGHTA and CDR2 FQGTGA. This CDR3 is 14 amino acids long. Trimming shortened V by 5 bases and J by 3 bases, and 8 bases separated the two germline ends.

V and J are TRBV7-3 and TRBJ1-6; possibly TRBD1 for D (5 bases). Material: peripheral blood. This clonotype was sampled from a man aged 60-69 years with COVID-19, enrolled during active disease. Written as DNA, the CDR3 is TGTGCCAGCAGCCTCGACAGCTATAATTCACCCCTCCACTTT. It codes for CASSLDSYNSPLHF.